The 14 T cell receptor beta chains given below trace back to one sample, sequenced in a study of CDR3 diversity in severe acne (dated by TCRdb to about 2019). Libraries were built with PCR. Instrument used: Illumina HiSeq 2000. The raw public data were reprocessed by TCRdb itself: fastp quality trimming at Q25, MiXCR clonotype calling, in-frame beta chains only. Identical CDR3 protein sequences are pooled into one entry, listed with their most common genes and DNA. This sample has over 85,000 distinct CDR3 sequences in its table, and roughly half of those were observed once. The ten biggest clones cover over 10% of the sample. The sample taken for sequencing was blood. All receptors come from a male donor with acne.

This clonotype was detected many times. The rearrangement uses TRBV28 and TRBJ2-7; D gene ambiguous. The CDR3 totals 11 residues. Germline CDR1 reads MDHEN; CDR2 reads SYDVKM. V dropped 5 bases and J dropped 2 bases, with 4 bases sitting between them. CDR3 bases: TGTGCCAGCAGTAAAACCTACGAGCAGTACTTC. Residues: CASSKTYEQYF. The full variable domain, completed using reference TRBV28 and TRBJ2-7, is DVKVTQSSRYLVKRTGEKVFLECVQDMDHENMFWYRQDPGLGLRLIYFSYDVKMKEKGDIPEGYSVSREKKERFSLILESASTNQTSMYLCASSKTYEQYFGPGTRLTVT.

This clonotype was counted at least ten times. The chain combines TRBV11-2 with TRBJ2-5; the D gene is possibly TRBD2 (5 bases). With 0 bases removed from V and 2 bases from J, the gap between germline ends came to 10 bases. Looked up from germline, CDR1 is SGHAT and CDR2 is FQNNGV. The CDR3 runs 15 residues. The CDR3 DNA reads as TGTGCCAGCAGCTTAGATGGTACGGGACAAGAGACCCAGTACTTC. Protein product: CASSLDGTGQETQYF.

The genes are TRBV2 and TRBJ1-1; D call uncertain. CDR1 is SNHLY and CDR2 is FYNNEI in the germline V gene. There are 13 residues in the CDR3. Trimming removed 5 bases at V and 5 bases at J, with 12 bases between. The CDR3 region has the DNA TGTGCCAGCAGTTACGCCCTAGGGACTGAAGCTTTCTTT. Encoded protein: CASSYALGTEAFF.

The chain recombines TRBV15 with TRBJ2-5; D is uncertain. V was pared by 3 bases and J by 0 bases, with 11 bases between. Germline CDR1 and CDR2: LNHNV and YYDKDF (reference sequence). The CDR3 contains 15 residues. CDR3 DNA: TGTGCCACCAGCAGTTACTCTCGGAACCAAGAGACCCAGTACTTC. This translates into CATSSYSRNQETQYF.

In its sample, this clonotype ranks as medium-sized (0.01 to 0.1%). The V and J genes are TRBV5-8 and TRBJ2-5, with TRBD1 identical over 8 bases. Unmatched junction bases numbered 7, after V lost 5 bases and J lost 4 bases. The germline V gene encodes CDR1 SGHTS and CDR2 YDEGEE. This CDR3 region has 14 residues. The CDR3 region is CASSPGQGGETQYF. The CDR3 coding sequence is TGTGCCAGCAGTCCAGGACAGGGCGGAGAGACCCAGTACTTC.

In its sample, this clonotype was seen a few times. The chain recombines TRBV7-9 with TRBJ1-6; D ambiguous. V was cut by 1 base and J by 11 bases, with 12 bases left in between. This CDR3 spans 14 amino acids. The germline V gene has CDR1 SEHNR and CDR2 FQNEAQ (reference sequence). CDR3: CASSLVIGGAPLHF. The CDR3 nucleotides read TGTGCCAGCAGCTTAGTCATTGGCGGAGCACCCCTCCACTTT.

This clonotype was detected once. This chain links TRBV7-6 with TRBJ2-5; D not resolved. Trimming removed 4 bases at V and 7 bases at J, with 10 bases between. The CDR3 spans 12 residues. Germline V lookup: CDR1 SGHVS, CDR2 FNYEAQ. The CDR3 nucleotides are TGTGCCAGCAGCTATACAGATGGGACCCAGTACTTC. It is translated as CASSYTDGTQYF.

Comment on this clonotype: A much larger clonotype is one base distant, so this may be a read error. This sequence joins TRBV19 and TRBJ1-3, with D possibly matching TRBD1 (5 bases). Germline lookup yields CDR1 LNHDA and CDR2 SQIVND (reference sequence). This CDR3 comprises 14 residues. CDR3: CASSMQGAGTTIYF. CDR3 sequence (DNA): TGTGCCAGTAGTATGCAAGGGGCTGGAACCACCATATATTTT.

This clonotype has just a few counts. J is TRBJ1-5 and V is TRBV15; D remains unclear. V lost 1 base to trimming and J lost 3 bases, with 7 bases between them. The CDR3 totals 14 residues. The germline V gene has CDR1 LNHNV and CDR2 YYDKDF (reference sequence). The CDR3 loop is CATSRGGLNQPQHF. In DNA form, the CDR3 reads TGTGCCACCAGCAGAGGAGGTCTCAATCAGCCCCAGCATTTT.

The table lists this clonotype with a few counts. The chain uses TRBV12-5 and TRBJ1-1, with 12 bases identical to TRBD1. Trimming removed 0 bases from V and 4 bases from J; junction bases left unmatched: 9. This CDR3 spans 18 amino acids. Germline V gives CDR1 LGHNT, CDR2 FRNRAP. The CDR3 sequence is CASGLVGTGGGIGTEAFF. Written as DNA, the CDR3 is TGTGCTAGTGGTTTGGTCGGGACAGGGGGCGGAATTGGCACTGAAGCTTTCTTT. Based on the CDR3 plus reference TRBV12-5 and TRBJ1-1, the full variable domain is DARVTQTPRHKVTEMGQEVTMRCQPILGHNTVFWYRQTMMQGLELLAYFRNRAPLDDSGMPKDRFSAEMPDATLATLKIQPSEPRDSAVYFCASGLVGTGGGIGTEAFFGQGTRLTVV.

This clonotype was observed a handful of times. The chain uses TRBV6-2 or TRBV6-3 and TRBJ1-2, with 8 bases matching TRBD1. The CDR3 covers 15 residues. V was pared by 11 bases and J by 6 bases, with 17 bases of the junction left unmatched. Germline CDR1 and CDR2: MNHEY and SVGEGT. In DNA, the CDR3 is TGTGCCGTCCAATCAGGGGCAGGGGGCTTCGATGGCTACACCTTC. It specifies CAVQSGAGGFDGYTF.

This clonotype was seen a few times. V gene TRBV15 combines with J gene TRBJ2-5; D may correspond to TRBD1 or TRBD2 (5 bases each). Germline lookup yields CDR1 LNHNV and CDR2 YYDKDF (reference sequence). V was trimmed by 3 bases and J by 2 bases, leaving 10 bases between them. The CDR3 has 14 amino acids. The CDR3 region is CATSRGDPQETQYF. CDR3 bases: TGTGCCACCAGCAGGGGGGACCCACAAGAGACCCAGTACTTC.

Worth noting for this clonotype: Lacking the conserved final phenylalanine or tryptophan, this CDR3 likely reflects a read error. The V gene is TRBV3-1, the J gene TRBJ1-6; possible D gene TRBD1, 6 bases. Germline V gives CDR1 LGHDT, CDR2 YNNKEL (reference sequence). V was trimmed by 3 bases and J by 12 bases, leaving 12 bases between them. CDR3 length: 13 residues. CDR3 in DNA: TGTGCCAGCAGCCAGACTAAGGGGGTACCCCTCCACCTT. It encodes CASSQTKGVPLHL.

The chain has TRBV19 and TRBJ2-2; tentative D call: TRBD1 (6 bases). The CDR3 length is 14 residues. V was cut by 3 bases and J by 13 bases, with 18 bases left in between. Germline lookup yields CDR1 LNHDA and CDR2 SQIVND (reference sequence). The CDR3 DNA sequence: TGTGCCAGTAGTATGCAGGACAGACGTAGAAGGCTGTTTTTT. Translating it yields CASSMQDRRRRLFF.